The 24 T cell receptor beta chains given below trace back to one sample, sequenced in a study of blood T cell repertoires in COVID-19. Some clones are missing from TCRdb's copy, which holds only in-frame ones; the method was immunoSEQ multiplex PCR. Here the sample spans fewer than 250,000 clones, less than 80% being singletons. The sequenced sample consisted of peripheral blood. These receptors came from a woman between 45 and 65 years old with acute or convalescent COVID-19.

This clone was counted a single time. The chain joins TRBV20-1 to TRBJ2-7, with D possibly matching TRBD2 (5 bases). The CDR3 runs to 11 residues. Germline V gene data show CDR1 as DFQATT and CDR2 as SNEGSKA (reference sequence). V was shortened by 4 bases and J by 6 bases, with 10 bases between the two germline ends. CDR3 sequence (DNA): TGCAGTGCTATGACTACAACCGAGCAGTACTTC. This codes for CSAMTTTEQYF.

The CDR3 loop reads CASRPPSGGGNEQFF. The CDR3 bases are TGCGCCAGCCGTCCTCCTAGCGGGGGGGGCAATGAGCAGTTCTTC. The chain is built from TRBV10-2 and TRBJ2-1; 12 bases fit TRBD2. The CDR3 is 15 residues long. Trimming took 8 bases from V and 6 from J; bases not matched to a gene: 8. Germline V lookup: CDR1 WSHSY, CDR2 SAAADI.

The V call is TRBV18, the J call TRBJ1-2, with D perhaps matching TRBD1 (5 bases). The CDR3 totals 14 residues. V gave up 4 bases and J gave up 6 bases, with 15 bases separating them. In germline, CDR1 is KGHSH, CDR2 LQKENI. The CDR3 sequence is CASSLQVDRNGYTF. CDR3 nucleotides: TGTGCCAGCTCACTACAGGTTGATAGGAATGGCTACACCTTC.

As concerns this clone: Other DNA sequences within the sample encode an identical CDR3. The V gene is TRBV28, the J gene TRBJ1-2, with no clear D. Trimming stripped 4 bases from V and 5 bases from J, with 5 bases between. Germline lookup yields CDR1 MDHEN and CDR2 SYDVKM. This CDR3 region has 11 residues. The CDR3 loop reads CASSSYYGYTF. The CDR3 DNA reads as TGTGCCAGCAGTTCGTATTATGGCTACACCTTC.

The rearrangement joins TRBV5-1 to TRBJ2-7; 10 positions agree with TRBD2. Germline CDR1 reads SGHRS; CDR2 reads YFSETQ. The CDR3 is 13 residues long. Germline trimming cut 6 bases from V and 5 bases from J; bases unmatched to any gene: 5. The DNA for the CDR3 is TGCGCCAGCAACCCTAGCGGGGGCCACGAGCAGTACTTC. It specifies CASNPSGGHEQYF.

The gene calls are TRBV10-1 and TRBJ2-1; D is possibly TRBD2 (7 bases). CDR3 length equals 13 residues. V was pared by 0 bases and J by 12 bases, with 12 bases between. Germline lookup yields CDR1 WNHNN and CDR2 SYGVQD (reference sequence). The CDR3 nucleotides read TGCGCCAGCAGTGAGTCGGGGGGGCCGCCGCAGTTCTTC. Its protein product is CASSESGGPPQFF.

The chain uses TRBV3-1 (or the pseudogene TRBV3-2) and TRBJ2-5; D is unresolved. CDR3 length: 15 residues. Between the trimmed V and J ends, which lost 1 base and 1 base, there was a span of 10 bases. Looked up from germline, CDR1 is LGHDT and CDR2 is YNNKEL (reference sequence). CDR3 DNA sequence: TGTGCCAGCAGCCAAGGTCTTGGCAGCCAAGAGACCCAGTACTTC. Translated: CASSQGLGSQETQYF.

V is TRBV5-1 and J is TRBJ1-3; D ambiguous. CDR3 length equals 14 residues. With 2 bases removed from V and 1 base from J, the gap between germline ends came to 7 bases. The germline CDR1 and CDR2 sequences are SGHRS and YFSETQ. CDR3 DNA: TGCGCCAGCAGCTTACAGAGTTCTGGAAACACCATATATTTT. Protein product: CASSLQSSGNTIYF.

In the case of this clone: Other nucleotide sequences in the sample specify the same CDR3. The CDR3, as DNA: TGTGCCACCAGCAGAGGTGGCGGCTCCAATCAGCCCCAGCATTTT. The encoded protein is CATSRGGGSNQPQHF. The rearrangement uses TRBV15 and TRBJ1-5; D ambiguous. This CDR3 is 15 amino acids long. Germline CDR1 LNHNV, CDR2 YYDKDF (reference sequence). The V gene lost 1 base and the J gene lost 3 bases, with 10 bases spanning the gap.

Turning to this clone: The sample contains more than one DNA sequence encoding this CDR3. This sequence joins TRBV27 and TRBJ2-6; 8 nucleotides line up with TRBD1. Germline values: CDR1 MNHEY, CDR2 SMNVEV (reference sequence). CDR3 length: 16 residues. Trimming cost V 4 bases and J 0 bases; bases outside gene matches: 2. The CDR3: CASSSTGGSGANVLTF. The CDR3 coding sequence is TGTGCCAGCAGTTCCACAGGGGGCTCTGGGGCCAACGTCCTGACTTTC.

This clone was observed a handful of times. The chain links TRBV6-1 to TRBJ2-7, with D maybe TRBD2 (6 bases). V shed 2 bases and J shed 4 bases, with 9 bases lying between them. This CDR3 comprises 13 residues. Germline CDR1 reads MNHNS; CDR2 reads SASEGT. The CDR3 loop is CASSESRGYEQYF. CDR3 coding DNA: TGTGCCAGCAGTGAATCTCGGGGGTACGAGCAGTACTTC.

V is TRBV19 and J is TRBJ1-5; 10 nucleotides align to TRBD1. Germline V gene data show CDR1 as LNHDA and CDR2 as SQIVND (reference sequence). V lost 5 bases to trimming and J lost 0 bases; unmatched junction nucleotides: 4. The CDR3 extends over 16 amino acids. In DNA, the CDR3 is TGTGCCAGTAGTCTCGGGACAGGGGCTAGCAATCAGCCCCAGCATTTT. This translates into CASSLGTGASNQPQHF.

The V and J genes are TRBV30 and TRBJ1-5; D is uncertain. V dropped 4 bases and J dropped 0 bases, with 10 bases sitting between them. CDR1 is GTSNPN, CDR2 SVGIG, per germline (reference sequence). The CDR3 sequence is 14 residues long. The CDR3 coding sequence is TGTGCCTGGAATCGGGGAACTAGCAATCAGCCCCAGCATTTT. Amino acid sequence: CAWNRGTSNQPQHF.

The chain has TRBV19 and TRBJ2-7; unclear D gene. In germline, CDR1 is LNHDA, CDR2 SQIVND (reference sequence). CDR3 length equals 12 residues. Trimming removed 3 bases from V and 7 bases from J, with 10 bases in between. The DNA of the CDR3 is TGTGCCAGTAGTATGGGCGCTATGGAGCAGTACTTC. Protein: CASSMGAMEQYF.

The chain carries TRBV30 and TRBJ1-3; 8 bases map to TRBD1. This CDR3 region has 18 residues. With V trimmed by 1 base and J by 0 bases, 11 bases remained unmatched. The germline V gene encodes CDR1 GTSNPN and CDR2 SVGIG (reference sequence). The CDR3 loop is CAWSGPGTGFISGNTIYF. DNA for the CDR3: TGTGCCTGGAGTGGCCCCGGGACAGGCTTTATCTCTGGAAACACCATATATTTT.

This clone appeared a single time. This sequence joins TRBV12-5 and TRBJ1-5, with D unclear. Per the germline V gene, CDR1 is LGHNT and CDR2 is FRNRAP. This CDR3 is 13 amino acids long. Trimming pared 1 base from V and 4 bases from J, leaving 5 bases between. Here the CDR3 DNA reads TGTGCTAGTGGTTTGGACGGGAATCAGCCCCAGCATTTT. It yields the protein CASGLDGNQPQHF.

The V gene is TRBV11-2, the J gene TRBJ2-7; 8 nucleotides align to TRBD2. Germline-derived CDR1 and CDR2 are SGHAT and FQNNGV. The CDR3 is 17 amino acids. After removal of 1 base from V and 0 bases from J, the junction contained 8 bases not matched to a gene. The CDR3 DNA is TGTGCCAGCAGCTTAGCCGGGGGGGGCTTCAGCTCCTACGAGCAGTACTTC. Its translation: CASSLAGGGFSSYEQYF.

This clone has only one observation. The rearrangement uses TRBV28 and TRBJ2-7; possible D gene TRBD2, 6 bases. Germline-derived CDR1 and CDR2 are MDHEN and SYDVKM. V lost 6 bases and J lost 2, with 20 bases in between. The CDR3 sequence is 16 residues long. The CDR3 reads CASSRGEAQGAYEQYF. The CDR3 region has the DNA TGTGCCAGCAGCCGAGGGGAGGCCCAGGGAGCCTACGAGCAGTACTTC.

This chain uses TRBV18 with TRBJ2-3; TRBD1 matches 8 bases. J was trimmed by 6 bases and V by 4 bases; bases with no gene match: 6. This CDR3 spans 14 amino acids. Germline V lookup: CDR1 KGHSH, CDR2 LQKENI. DNA for the CDR3: TGTGCCAGCTCACGAAGGACAGGGCTCGATACGCAGTATTTT. Translating it yields CASSRRTGLDTQYF.

This rearrangement joins TRBV4-3 to TRBJ1-3; perhaps TRBD1 as D (6 bases). The germline V gene has CDR1 LGHNA and CDR2 YSLEER. V lost 1 base to trimming and J lost 2 bases, with 12 bases between them. The CDR3 length is 16 residues. The CDR3 DNA is TGCGCCAGCAGCCAAGCGTCACAGGGCGCTGGAAACACCATATATTTT. It yields the protein CASSQASQGAGNTIYF.

The genes are TRBV2 and TRBJ2-2; TRBD2 matches at 9 bases. The V segment lost 6 bases and the J segment 6 bases; nucleotides outside the gene matches: 20. The CDR3 sequence is 19 residues long. The germline gives CDR1 SNHLY, CDR2 FYNNEI. The chain's CDR3 is CASSPRRLAGWGRSGELFF. CDR3 DNA sequence: TGTGCCAGCAGCCCTAGACGGCTAGCGGGATGGGGACGGTCCGGGGAGCTGTTTTTT.

The CDR3 sequence: CAWTTGTGRYEQYF. CDR3 nucleotides: TGTGCCTGGACTACCGGGACAGGGAGGTACGAGCAGTACTTC. The rearrangement joins TRBV30 to TRBJ2-7; TRBD1 matches 9 bases. Germline CDR1 is GTSNPN and CDR2 is SVGIG (reference sequence). The V and J ends lost 4 bases and 4 bases, in that order; junction bases with no gene match: 8. This CDR3 contains 14 residues.

V usage is TRBV12-5 and J usage is TRBJ1-5; D call uncertain. The CDR3 sequence is 18 residues long. CDR1 LGHNT and CDR2 FRNRAP come from the germline V gene. The V end was cut by 0 bases, the J end by 0 bases, with 15 bases between. The CDR3 nucleotides are TGTGCTAGTGGTTTGGTACGGGCAGGAGCGGGTAGCAATCAGCCCCAGCATTTT. It is translated as CASGLVRAGAGSNQPQHF.

The V and J genes are TRBV7-9 and TRBJ2-5, with a tentative D call TRBD2 (5 bases). The CDR3 covers 14 residues. V gave up 8 bases and J gave up 5 bases, with 18 bases separating them. Germline CDR1 is SEHNR and CDR2 is FQNEAQ (reference sequence). CDR3 sequence reads: CASGPRGSGETQYF. CDR3 nucleotides: TGTGCCAGCGGGCCCCGGGGTTCCGGGGAGACCCAGTACTTC.